A selection of T cell receptor beta chains follows, all from one sample in a study of blood T cells in healthy people across ages. TCRdb re-called the 5' RACE reads with MiXCR, one entry per CDR3 protein. The sample has over 1.5 million distinct CDR3 sequences; approximately 50% are singletons. The sample was blood. These TCRs come from a woman in her 40s in good health. The CDR3 runs from the conserved cysteine through the conserved F or W. The D gene is left open where the match is weak. Rows give clone size only sometimes, using once, few, many, or a class for an expanded clone.

d_call j_call v_call clone_size cdr3_aa cdr3_nt
TRBD1 TRBJ1-2 TRBV15 NA CATSSRTGRANYGYTF TGTGCCACCAGCTCCCGGACAGGAAGGGCTAACTATGGCTACACCTTC
NA TRBJ1-5 TRBV7-2 NA CASSDNRGAQPQHF TGTGCCAGCAGCGACAACCGGGGGGCTCAGCCCCAGCATTTT
TRBD2 TRBJ2-1 TRBV6-1 once CASSAPGAGAHNEQFF TGTGCCAGCAGTGCCCCGGGAGCGGGGGCCCACAATGAGCAGTTCTTC
NA TRBJ2-3 TRBV11-2 NA CASSSPRVGRSTDTQYF TGTGCCAGCAGCTCCCCCCGAGTCGGCCGTAGCACAGATACGCAGTATTTT
TRBD2 TRBJ2-1 TRBV10-3 NA CAISEIGVSGDEQFF TGTGCCATCAGTGAGATTGGGGTCAGCGGGGATGAGCAGTTCTTC
NA TRBJ2-3 TRBV2 NA CASSDSGARTDTQYF TGTGCCAGCAGTGATTCGGGGGCCCGAACGGATACGCAGTATTTT
NA TRBJ2-5 TRBV12-3/TRBV12-4 many CASSFGLQETQYF TGTGCCAGCAGTTTTGGCCTCCAAGAGACCCAGTACTTC
TRBD1 TRBJ1-1 TRBV9 NA CASSGGGIMNTEAFF TGTGCCAGCAGCGGAGGGGGCATCATGAACACTGAAGCTTTCTTT
TRBD1 TRBJ1-2 TRBV4-2 NA CASSQEGQEGIVYGYTF TGTGCCAGCAGCCAAGAAGGACAGGAGGGGATAGTCTATGGCTACACCTTC
NA TRBJ2-6 TRBV4-1 once CASSWSGTASSGANVLTF TGCGCCAGCAGCTGGTCCGGGACGGCAAGCTCTGGGGCCAACGTCCTGACTTTC
TRBD2 TRBJ2-1 TRBV6-2/TRBV6-3 NA CASSTRLAGGSSWDEQFF TGTGCCAGCAGCACTCGACTAGCGGGGGGCTCCAGCTGGGATGAGCAGTTCTTC
NA TRBJ2-3 TRBV12-3/TRBV12-4 few CASSSEGFSTDTQYF TGTGCCAGCAGTTCGGAGGGGTTTAGCACAGATACGCAGTATTTT
NA TRBJ2-7 TRBV27 NA CASSLSPTAPSYEQYF TGTGCCAGCAGTTTATCCCCAACAGCCCCCTCCTACGAGCAGTACTTC
TRBD2 TRBJ2-3 TRBV9 once CASSVDPSGGVQDTQYF TGTGCCAGCAGCGTAGATCCTAGCGGGGGGGTTCAGGATACGCAGTATTTT
NA TRBJ2-5 TRBV3-1 NA CASRESLGAPGETQYF TGTGCCAGCAGAGAGAGCCTGGGGGCGCCTGGGGAGACCCAGTACTTC
TRBD2 TRBJ2-1 TRBV7-6 few CASSLGGGTWFF TGTGCCAGCAGCTTAGGCGGGGGGACTTGGTTCTTC
NA TRBJ2-5 TRBV29-1 NA CSVGISQETQYF TGCAGCGTTGGAATCTCGCAAGAGACCCAGTACTTC
NA TRBJ2-3 TRBV7-9 few CASSFGPPGFTDTQYF TGTGCCAGCAGCTTCGGGCCCCCTGGATTCACAGATACGCAGTATTTT
TRBD2 TRBJ2-1 TRBV6-5 NA CASRRLALDEQFF TGTGCCAGCAGACGACTAGCCTTGGATGAGCAGTTCTTC
NA TRBJ1-2 TRBV7-9 once CASTLGTDGYTF TGTGCCAGCACTTTGGGGACTGATGGCTACACCTTC
TRBD2 TRBJ2-3 TRBV29-1 NA CSVDLAGGPDTQYF TGCAGCGTCGATTTAGCGGGGGGGCCGGATACGCAGTATTTT
NA TRBJ1-1 TRBV9 NA CASSVDGRGRRSMNTEAFF TGTGCCAGCAGCGTAGACGGGCGAGGGAGACGGTCTATGAACACTGAAGCTTTCTTT
NA TRBJ1-2 TRBV29-1 NA CSVPWTAHGYTF TGCAGCGTCCCTTGGACAGCCCATGGCTACACCTTC
NA TRBJ2-7 TRBV20-1 many CSAALGARSYEQYF TGCAGTGCTGCCCTAGGGGCAAGGTCCTACGAGCAGTACTTC
TRBD1 TRBJ2-4 TRBV2 NA CASRPTGGTTKNIQYF TGTGCCAGCAGACCCACAGGGGGCACGACCAAAAACATTCAGTACTTC
NA TRBJ2-5 TRBV2 few CASSEPSAGAETQYF TGTGCCAGCAGTGAGCCTAGCGCTGGGGCGGAGACCCAGTACTTC
NA TRBJ2-1 TRBV28 few CAARAGSSYNEQFF TGTGCCGCTAGGGCAGGGAGCTCCTACAATGAGCAGTTCTTC
TRBD1 TRBJ1-2 TRBV4-1 NA CASSQVFKDRAQQFYGYTF TGCGCCAGCAGCCAAGTTTTCAAGGACAGGGCACAGCAATTCTATGGCTACACCTTC
TRBD2 TRBJ2-5 TRBV7-9 NA CASSLAAGVQETQYF TGTGCCAGCAGCTTAGCGGCGGGGGTGCAAGAGACCCAGTACTTC
NA TRBJ2-3 TRBV10-3 NA CAIKDYSTDTQYF TGTGCCATCAAGGACTATAGCACAGATACGCAGTATTTT
TRBD2 TRBJ2-4 TRBV4-3 few CASSQARTGTSGSNIQYF TGCGCCAGCAGCCAAGCCCGAACCGGGACTAGCGGGTCTAACATTCAGTACTTC
NA TRBJ2-7 TRBV18 NA CASSQTGRSYEQYF TGTGCCAGCTCACAGACAGGGAGGTCCTACGAGCAGTACTTC
NA TRBJ1-2 TRBV9 few CASSVAGDGYTF TGTGCCAGCAGCGTGGCAGGGGACGGCTACACCTTC
NA TRBJ2-7 TRBV4-1 NA CASSQEDSLSSYNEQYF TGCGCCAGCAGCCAAGAAGACAGCCTGAGCTCCTACAATGAGCAGTACTTC
NA TRBJ2-3 TRBV6-1 NA CASSPDGGLYGTDTQYF TGTGCCAGCAGTCCGGATGGGGGACTCTACGGCACAGATACGCAGTATTTT
NA TRBJ2-1 TRBV6-5 NA CASSYETGPYNEQFF TGTGCCAGCAGTTACGAAACGGGCCCCTACAATGAGCAGTTCTTC
NA TRBJ1-4 TRBV7-2 NA CASSINRASNEKLFF TGTGCCAGCAGCATTAACAGGGCTTCTAATGAAAAACTGTTTTTT
TRBD1 TRBJ2-3 TRBV7-9 NA CASSFRGTGAQDTQYF TGTGCCAGCAGCTTTCGCGGGACAGGGGCCCAAGATACGCAGTATTTT
NA TRBJ2-5 TRBV7-2 few CASSLVGRPTPQETQYF TGTGCCAGCAGCTTAGTGGGGCGTCCTACGCCTCAAGAGACCCAGTACTTC
NA TRBJ2-7 TRBV6-5 NA CASSYSLGRGLGEQYF TGTGCCAGCAGTTACTCCCTGGGGAGGGGGCTCGGCGAGCAGTACTTC
TRBD1 TRBJ1-2 TRBV12-3/TRBV12-4 NA CASKTRTGGLLYGYTF TGTGCCAGCAAAACCCGGACAGGGGGCCTACTCTATGGCTACACCTTC
NA TRBJ2-3 TRBV20-1 NA CSAMSSGYTDTQYF TGCAGTGCTATGTCCAGCGGGTACACAGATACGCAGTATTTT